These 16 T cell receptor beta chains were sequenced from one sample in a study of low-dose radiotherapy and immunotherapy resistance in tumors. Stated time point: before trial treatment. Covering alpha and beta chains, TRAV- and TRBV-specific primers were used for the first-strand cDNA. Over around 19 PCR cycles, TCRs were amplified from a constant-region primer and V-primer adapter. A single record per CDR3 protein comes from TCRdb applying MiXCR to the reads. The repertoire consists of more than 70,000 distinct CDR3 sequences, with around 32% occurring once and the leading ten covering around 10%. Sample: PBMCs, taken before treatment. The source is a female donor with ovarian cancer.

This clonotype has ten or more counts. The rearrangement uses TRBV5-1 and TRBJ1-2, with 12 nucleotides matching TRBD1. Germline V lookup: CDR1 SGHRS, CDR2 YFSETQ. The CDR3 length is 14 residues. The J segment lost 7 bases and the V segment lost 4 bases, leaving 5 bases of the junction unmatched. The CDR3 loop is CASSAGQGAPGYTF. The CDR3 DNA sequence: TGCGCCAGCAGCGCGGGACAGGGGGCGCCTGGCTACACCTTC.

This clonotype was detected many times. The CDR3: CASSPPQGAGYNEQFF. The CDR3 region has the DNA TGTGCCAGCTCACCCCCGCAGGGGGCGGGATACAATGAGCAGTTCTTC. The chain recombines TRBV18 with TRBJ2-1; TRBD1 matches at 8 bases. The V segment lost 3 bases and the J segment 4 bases; nucleotides outside the gene matches: 8. Germline loops: CDR1 KGHSH, CDR2 LQKENI. The CDR3 consists of 16 residues.

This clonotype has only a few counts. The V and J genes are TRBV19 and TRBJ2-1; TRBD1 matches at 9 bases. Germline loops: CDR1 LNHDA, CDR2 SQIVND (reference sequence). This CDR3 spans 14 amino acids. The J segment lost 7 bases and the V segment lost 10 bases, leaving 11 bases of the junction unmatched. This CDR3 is CATNLQTGGNEQFF. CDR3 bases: TGTGCCACCAACCTCCAGACAGGGGGGAATGAGCAGTTCTTC.

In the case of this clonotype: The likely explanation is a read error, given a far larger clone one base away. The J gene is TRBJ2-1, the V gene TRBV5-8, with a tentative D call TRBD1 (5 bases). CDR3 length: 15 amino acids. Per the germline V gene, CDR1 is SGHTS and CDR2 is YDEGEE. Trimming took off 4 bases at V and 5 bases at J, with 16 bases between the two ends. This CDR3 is CASSPQTEPHNEQFF. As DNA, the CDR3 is TGTGCCAGCAGCCCTCAGACAGAACCCCACAATGAGCAGTTCTTC.

CDR3 amino acids: CASRSGFGNEQFF. CDR3 nucleotide sequence: TGCGCCAGCAGGAGCGGGTTCGGCAATGAGCAGTTCTTC. V gene TRBV5-1 combines with J gene TRBJ2-1, with D possibly being TRBD2 (6 bases). The CDR3 covers 13 residues. V lost 5 bases and J lost 6, with 12 bases in between. The V gene's germline CDR1 is SGHRS and CDR2 YFSETQ.

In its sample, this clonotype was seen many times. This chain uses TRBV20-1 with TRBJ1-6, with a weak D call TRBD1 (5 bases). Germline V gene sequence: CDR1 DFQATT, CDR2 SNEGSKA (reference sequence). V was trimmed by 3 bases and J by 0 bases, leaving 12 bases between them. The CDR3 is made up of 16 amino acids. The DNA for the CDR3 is TGCAGTGCTAGTATCGCAGGGAGCTCCTATAATTCACCCCTCCACTTT. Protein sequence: CSASIAGSSYNSPLHF.

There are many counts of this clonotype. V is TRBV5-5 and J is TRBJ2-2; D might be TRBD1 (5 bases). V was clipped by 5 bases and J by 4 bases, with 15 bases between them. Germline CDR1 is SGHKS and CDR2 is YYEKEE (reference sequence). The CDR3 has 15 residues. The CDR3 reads CASRDGQTPTGELFF. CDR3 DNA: TGTGCCAGCAGGGATGGACAAACCCCCACCGGGGAGCTGTTTTTT.

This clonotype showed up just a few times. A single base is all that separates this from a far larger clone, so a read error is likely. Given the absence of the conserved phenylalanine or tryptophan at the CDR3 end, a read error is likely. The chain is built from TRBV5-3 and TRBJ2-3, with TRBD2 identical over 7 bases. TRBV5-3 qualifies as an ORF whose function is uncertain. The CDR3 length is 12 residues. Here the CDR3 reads CASSFSGDTQYL. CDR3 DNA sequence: TGTGCCAGCAGCTTTAGCGGGGATACGCAGTATTTG.

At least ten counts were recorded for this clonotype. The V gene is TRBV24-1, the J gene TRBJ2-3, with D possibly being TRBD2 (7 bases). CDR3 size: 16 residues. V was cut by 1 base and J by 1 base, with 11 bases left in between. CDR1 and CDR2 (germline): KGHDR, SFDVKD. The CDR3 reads CATSDFGGQGTDTQYF. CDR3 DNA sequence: TGTGCCACCAGTGATTTCGGGGGGCAAGGCACAGATACGCAGTATTTT.

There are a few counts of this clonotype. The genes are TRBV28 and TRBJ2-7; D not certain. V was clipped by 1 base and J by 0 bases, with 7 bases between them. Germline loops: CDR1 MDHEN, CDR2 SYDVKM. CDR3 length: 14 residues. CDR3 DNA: TGTGCCAGCAGTTTATATGGTAGCTCCTACGAGCAGTACTTC. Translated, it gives CASSLYGSSYEQYF.

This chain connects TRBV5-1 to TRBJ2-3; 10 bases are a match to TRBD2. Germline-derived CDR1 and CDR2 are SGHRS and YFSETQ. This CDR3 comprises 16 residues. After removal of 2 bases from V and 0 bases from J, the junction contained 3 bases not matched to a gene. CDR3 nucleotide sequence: TGCGCCAGCAGCTTCGGACTAGCGGCTAGCACAGATACGCAGTATTTT. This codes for CASSFGLAASTDTQYF.

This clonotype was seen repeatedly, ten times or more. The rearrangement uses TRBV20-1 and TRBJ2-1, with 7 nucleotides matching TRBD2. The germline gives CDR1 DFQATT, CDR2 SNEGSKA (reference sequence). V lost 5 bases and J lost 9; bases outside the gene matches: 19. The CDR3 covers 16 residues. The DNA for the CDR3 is TGCAGTGCTCCTCCCCCCACGGGAGGACAAGCCGGTGAGCAGTTCTTC. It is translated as CSAPPPTGGQAGEQFF.

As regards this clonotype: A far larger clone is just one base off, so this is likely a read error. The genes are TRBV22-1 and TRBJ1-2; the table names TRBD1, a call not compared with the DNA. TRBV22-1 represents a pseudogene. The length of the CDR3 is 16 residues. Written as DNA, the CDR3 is TGTGTCAGCACTAACGAAAGGGGGCGCATCGGCTATGGCTACACCTTC. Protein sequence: CVSTNERGRIGYGYTF.

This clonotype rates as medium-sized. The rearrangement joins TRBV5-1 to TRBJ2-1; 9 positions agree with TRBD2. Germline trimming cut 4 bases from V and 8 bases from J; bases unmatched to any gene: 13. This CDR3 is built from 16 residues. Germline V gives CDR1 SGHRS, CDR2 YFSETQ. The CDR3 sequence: CASSVVARGRADEQFF. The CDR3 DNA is TGCGCCAGCAGCGTGGTGGCGCGCGGGAGGGCGGATGAGCAGTTCTTC.

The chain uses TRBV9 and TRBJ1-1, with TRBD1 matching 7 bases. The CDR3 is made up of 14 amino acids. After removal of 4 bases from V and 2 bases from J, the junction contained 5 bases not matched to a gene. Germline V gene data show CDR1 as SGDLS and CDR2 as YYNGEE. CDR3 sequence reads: CASSQTGINTEAFF. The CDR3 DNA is TGTGCCAGCAGCCAGACAGGGATAAACACTGAAGCTTTCTTT.

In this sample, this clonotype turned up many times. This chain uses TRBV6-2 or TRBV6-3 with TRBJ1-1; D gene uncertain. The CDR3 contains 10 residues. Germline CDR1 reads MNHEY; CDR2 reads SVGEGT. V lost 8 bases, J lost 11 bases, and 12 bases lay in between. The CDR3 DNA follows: TGTGCCAGCGGAGAGGCCAGGGCTTTCTTT. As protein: CASGEARAFF.